The present T cell receptor (beta chain) was sequenced within a study of beta chain features in type 1 diabetes (dated by TCRdb to the late 2010s). Turning to the overall study: Mean age, gender distribution, total cell number and subset yield were not different between patients and healthy donors. A total of about 100 million sorted cells were examined across all samples, and RNA yield correlated strongly with the number of cells per subset. Naive and central memory subsets were obtained from all 30 or so donors, but regulatory and stem cell-like memory subsets were isolated from only 8 patients and about 8 healthy donors. The study compared the TCRB repertoires of sorted circulating CD4+ T cell subsets in recently diagnosed type 1 diabetes patients with those in matched healthy donors. Overall study results and their limits: PCR might favor shorter templates, but patient and control samples were amplified and corrected together, so any skew would affect both groups equally. Naive, central memory and regulatory TCRB repertoires appeared more similar among patients than among healthy donors. Only small numbers of individuals were included in the HLA sub-analyses, which left unresolved whether HLA type had any influence on TCRB rearrangement. In all four CD4+ subsets, TCRB CDR3 length was moderately but significantly shorter in type 1 diabetes patients. Fewer insertions and more nucleotide deletions at VDJ recombination sites were observed in patients with type 1 diabetes, implying thymic rearrangement abnormalities. Because cDNA was sequenced instead of genomic DNA, highly expressing activated cells could be over-represented, though the groups showed no difference in activation or CD3 levels.

CDR1 and CDR2, per the germline V gene (reference sequence), are SEHNR and FQNEAQ. V is cut by 5 bases and J by 1 base, and the space between the germline ends is 16 bases. From cysteine to phenylalanine, the CDR3 is 16 amino acids long. Solely the CDR3 DNA is kept, with 48 bases framed from the first base. Each donor gave one peripheral blood draw, averaging approximately 110 mL, which was collected into heparinised tubes. Naive, central memory, regulatory and stem cell-like memory CD4+ T cells were sorted on a BD FACSAria II using a panel including CD45RO, CCR7, CD25, CD127, CD95 and CD27. All sorted populations exceeded 95% purity. PBMCs were isolated immediately by Lymphoprep density gradient centrifugation and stained directly without culture. So that batch effects would be minimized, each experiment stained and sorted samples in pairs, pairing one healthy donor with one patient. All of the isolated RNA was reverse transcribed with the High Capacity cDNA Reverse Transcription Kit, so expressed TCRB transcripts were sequenced. Deep immunoSEQ sequencing was performed on naive, central memory and regulatory T cell samples, with an average of roughly 3.6 million total reads per sample. After sorted cells were lysed in RLT buffer, RNA was extracted with DNase-treated RNeasy Micro or Mini kits, with the choice depending on cell number. Each cell subset was processed separately to prevent cross-contamination, with patient and healthy donor samples processed together. Using the immunoSEQ multiplex PCR, TCRB sequences were amplified from cDNA into 87-bp fragments spanning the CDR3 region. Sequencing of the amplicons was performed on the Illumina HiSeq platform. Concerning the study's data processing: Synthetic template baselines were used to correct PCR bias computationally, reads within Hamming distance 2 were collapsed together, and singletons that could not be merged were discarded. Reads were aligned against IMGT so that V, D and J genes, CDR3 length and insertions or deletions at six rearrangement sites could be assigned. Within each subset, clonotype counts were normalized to sorted cell number, and only after that were true diversity and Gini coefficients computed with the tcR R package. Repertoire sharing was quantified using the overlap coefficient calculated on TCRB nucleotide sequences. As a proxy for the pre-selection repertoire, out-of-frame TCRB sequences from naive cells were analyzed. Imported from immuneACCESS, the table was reduced by TCRdb to in-frame sequences with V and J called. These copies leave out some clones; in studies compared against another copy, an unresolved V gene accounts for under half, and the cause of the remainder is not known. That table furnishes V, J and clone size, whereas the DNA furnished D and trimming. The sample profile shows 200,000 to 250,000 clones; about 15% of them were found once. The ten largest clones represent approximately 0.02% of the sample.

This clone was counted between two and nine times. The antigen it recognizes is unknown. No quality values exist for individual bases; no much larger clone is one base distant. The specimen sequenced was naive CD4+ T cells from blood. The cell subset or site label on this specimen signifies: true naive CD4+ T cells. The rearranged chain carries TRBV7-9 and TRBJ2-3; the D gene is unclear. The TCR sequence derives from a man between 25 and 39 years old with type 1 diabetes. The CDR3 reads as follows: CASSPARQVGTDTQYF. The sequenced DNA: TGTGCCAGCAGCCCCGCCCGTCAGGTGGGCACAGATACGCAGTATTTT. Outside the CDR3, residues come from the reference TRBV7-9 and TRBJ2-3 proteins, so the full variable domain is: DTGVSQNPRHKITKRGQNVTFRCDPISEHNRLYWYRQTLGQGPEFLTYFQNEAQLEKSRLLSDRFSAERPKGSFSTLEIQRTEQGDSAMYLCASSPARQVGTDTQYFGPGTRLTVL.